The 31 T cell receptor beta chains below come from one sample, sequenced in a study of blood T cell repertoires in COVID-19. Using immunoSEQ multiplex PCR, the repertoire was profiled, and TCRdb retains in-frame clones only, with some absent. The table has more than 95,000 clones, approximately 89% seen once. The sequenced sample was peripheral blood. The origin of the receptors is a woman aged 80 or over with COVID-19, enrolled during active disease.

The chain has TRBV7-9 and TRBJ1-3; D gene ambiguous. CDR3 length: 12 amino acids. V shed 1 base and J shed 4 bases, with 2 bases lying between them. Germline CDR1 SEHNR, CDR2 FQNEAQ (reference sequence). The CDR3 sequence: CASSLVGNTIYF. CDR3 nucleotide sequence: TGTGCCAGCAGCTTAGTAGGAAACACCATATATTTT.

The chain couples TRBV28 to TRBJ1-5; unclear D gene. The germline V gene has CDR1 MDHEN and CDR2 SYDVKM. The CDR3 consists of 13 residues. V was clipped by 5 bases and J by 6 bases, with 11 bases between them. The CDR3: CASSRFAGQPQHF. In nucleotides, the CDR3 is TGTGCCAGCAGTAGATTTGCGGGTCAGCCCCAGCATTTT.

As regards this clone: This CDR3 is also generated by other DNA sequences in the sample. The V gene is TRBV2, the J gene TRBJ2-1; 8 positions match TRBD2. Germline V CDR1 and CDR2: SNHLY, FYNNEI. With V trimmed by 2 bases and J by 7 bases, 7 bases remained unmatched. This CDR3 has 15 residues. The CDR3 sequence: CASSESGLAGNEQFF. For the CDR3, the DNA is TGTGCCAGCAGTGAATCCGGACTAGCAGGAAATGAGCAGTTCTTC.

The J gene is TRBJ1-4, the V gene TRBV7-2, with 7 bases that match TRBD1. The V and J ends lost 5 bases and 6 bases, in that order; junction bases with no gene match: 12. The CDR3 runs 16 residues. Germline V gene lookup returns CDR1 SGHTA and CDR2 FQGNSA. The CDR3, as DNA: TGTGCCAGCAGCCCGCGTGGGCAGGGGGTATATGAAAAACTGTTTTTT. As protein: CASSPRGQGVYEKLFF.

This chain uses TRBV3-1 (or the pseudogene TRBV3-2) with TRBJ2-3, with TRBD2 matching over 7 bases. This CDR3 region has 15 residues. CDR1 LGHDT and CDR2 YNNKEL come from the germline V gene (reference sequence). V shed 5 bases and J 5 bases; nucleotides not matched to a gene: 10. The CDR3 is CASSSLAGEGDTQYF. In DNA, the CDR3 is TGTGCCAGCAGCTCCCTTGCGGGAGAAGGAGATACGCAGTATTTT.

The chain links TRBV7-3 to TRBJ1-1; 8 bases line up with TRBD1. The V and J ends lost 5 bases and 5 bases, in that order; junction bases with no gene match: 4. The germline V gene has CDR1 SGHTA and CDR2 FQGTGA. This CDR3 region has 13 residues. The CDR3 here is CASSPDRETEAFF. CDR3 sequence (DNA): TGTGCCAGCAGCCCGGACAGGGAAACTGAAGCTTTCTTT.

The genes are TRBV5-4 and TRBJ2-1, with TRBD2 identical over 7 bases. Germline CDR1 reads SGHNT; CDR2 reads YYREEE (reference sequence). The J segment lost 5 bases and the V segment lost 4 bases, leaving 12 bases of the junction unmatched. The CDR3 runs to 16 residues. The CDR3 sequence: CASSAQLAGGNNEQFF. CDR3 bases: TGTGCCAGCAGCGCACAATTAGCGGGTGGGAACAATGAGCAGTTCTTC.

The V and J genes are TRBV28 and TRBJ1-6, with 8 bases matching TRBD1. Unmatched junction bases numbered 4, after V lost 6 bases and J lost 0 bases. In germline, CDR1 is MDHEN, CDR2 SYDVKM. The CDR3 extends over 16 amino acids. CDR3 DNA: TGTGCCAGCAGCACAGACAGGGGCTCCTATAATTCACCCCTCCACTTT. It translates to CASSTDRGSYNSPLHF.

V usage is TRBV9 and J usage is TRBJ1-6; 7 nucleotides line up with TRBD1. This CDR3 region has 14 residues. CDR1 and CDR2 (germline): SGDLS, YYNGEE. V trimming: 0 bases; J trimming: 9 bases; junction bases outside the gene matches: 3. The DNA for the CDR3 is TGTGCCAGCAGCGTAGAAGGGGGCCGTTCACCCCTCCACTTT. Translation: CASSVEGGRSPLHF.

The chain is built from TRBV7-2 and TRBJ2-3; D unclear. Germline CDR1 reads SGHTA; CDR2 reads FQGNSA. The CDR3 covers 15 residues. V lost 4 bases to trimming and J lost 0 bases, with 11 bases between them. The CDR3 region is CASSSLLKSTDTQYF. The CDR3 nucleotides read TGTGCCAGCAGCTCGCTGCTAAAAAGCACAGATACGCAGTATTTT.

This clone was detected only once. The chain is built from TRBV15 and TRBJ1-4; 11 bases are a match to TRBD1. Germline V gives CDR1 LNHNV, CDR2 YYDKDF (reference sequence). With V trimmed by 5 bases and J by 5 bases, 1 base remained unmatched. This CDR3 has 14 residues. Written as DNA, the CDR3 is TGTGCCACCAGCCGGGACAGGGGGAATGAAAAACTGTTTTTT. Encoded protein: CATSRDRGNEKLFF.

The gene calls are TRBV6-2 or TRBV6-3 and TRBJ2-1; 11 bases are shared with TRBD2. The CDR3 is 17 residues long. Losses at the gene ends were 1 base for V and 4 bases for J; bases not matched to a gene: 6. Germline loops: CDR1 MNHEY, CDR2 SVGEGT. DNA for the CDR3: TGTGCCAGCAGTTACTTGACAGGGACTAGCGGTTACAATGAGCAGTTCTTC. Translation: CASSYLTGTSGYNEQFF.

The chain couples TRBV6-2 or TRBV6-3 to TRBJ2-1, with 13 bases aligning to TRBD2. Germline CDR1 MNHEY, CDR2 SVGEGT. The CDR3 covers 15 residues. J lost 9 bases, V lost 6 bases, and 8 bases had no gene match. The DNA for the CDR3 is TGTGCCAGCAGCCTAGGACTAGCGGGAGCACGTGAGCAGTTCTTC. The encoded protein is CASSLGLAGAREQFF.

The CDR3 loop reads CAISESGDEQFF. CDR3 bases: TGTGCCATCAGTGAGTCAGGGGATGAGCAGTTCTTC. J is TRBJ2-1 and V is TRBV10-3; a possible D gene is TRBD1 (5 bases). Trimming removed 0 bases at V and 8 bases at J, with 5 bases between. CDR1 and CDR2 (germline): ENHRY, SYGVKD. The CDR3 covers 12 residues.

The chain carries TRBV28 and TRBJ1-3; D call uncertain. Germline values: CDR1 MDHEN, CDR2 SYDVKM. Trimming pared 8 bases from V and 0 bases from J, leaving 14 bases between. The CDR3 runs 15 residues. DNA for the CDR3: TGTGCCAGCTTTGGTATCGGGGACTCTGGAAACACCATATATTTT. This sequence encodes CASFGIGDSGNTIYF.

The chain is built from TRBV6-2 or TRBV6-3 and TRBJ1-5, with D tentatively TRBD1 (5 bases). Per the germline V gene, CDR1 is MNHEY and CDR2 is SVGEGT. The CDR3 is made up of 17 amino acids. Deletions cut 0 bases from V and 4 bases from J, with 16 bases between. The CDR3 bases are TGTGCCAGCAGTTACTCGAAGCAGGGTATGAGGAATCAGCCCCAGCATTTT. Its protein product is CASSYSKQGMRNQPQHF.

This sequence joins TRBV5-4 and TRBJ2-5; D might be TRBD1 (6 bases). CDR1 is SGHNT and CDR2 is YYREEE in the germline V gene (reference sequence). CDR3 length equals 14 residues. Trimming pared 4 bases from V and 1 base from J, leaving 11 bases between. The DNA for the CDR3 is TGTGCCAGCAGCCGCAGGGGAGCCCAAGAGACCCAGTACTTC. It is translated as CASSRRGAQETQYF. The full variable domain, its missing parts supplied by reference TRBV5-4 and TRBJ2-5, is ETGVTQSPTHLIKTRGQQVTLRCSSQSGHNTVSWYQQALGQGPQFIFQYYREEENGRGNFPPRFSGLQFPNYSSELNVNALELDDSALYLCASSRRGAQETQYFGPGTRLLVL.

The chain employs TRBV7-3 and TRBJ1-3; maybe TRBD1 (5 bases). The CDR3 loop spans 14 amino acids. Germline-derived CDR1 and CDR2 are SGHTA and FQGTGA. V was clipped by 5 bases and J by 1 base, with 9 bases between them. CDR3 residues: CASSLGGSGNTIYF. CDR3 sequence (DNA): TGTGCCAGCAGCCTGGGGGGGTCTGGAAACACCATATATTTT.

The rearrangement links TRBV28 to TRBJ2-7; TRBD2 aligns across 11 bases. J lost 5 bases, V lost 5 bases, and 5 bases had no gene match. Germline V gene sequence: CDR1 MDHEN, CDR2 SYDVKM. There are 14 residues in the CDR3. The CDR3 DNA reads as TGTGCCAGCAGTGCGGGACTAGCGGTCCACGAGCAGTACTTC. Protein: CASSAGLAVHEQYF.

This chain links TRBV5-1 with TRBJ2-1, with TRBD2 matching over 7 bases. Unmatched junction bases numbered 10, after V lost 0 bases and J lost 7 bases. The CDR3 has 16 amino acids. Germline assignment: CDR1 SGHRS and CDR2 YFSETQ. The CDR3 region has the DNA TGCGCCAGCAGCTTGGCTAGCGCCCTGGGGGGGAATGAGCAGTTCTTC. This gives the protein CASSLASALGGNEQFF.

V gene TRBV11-2 combines with J gene TRBJ2-1, with 13 bases identical to TRBD2. The CDR3 runs 18 residues. Germline values: CDR1 SGHAT, CDR2 FQNNGV. V shed 4 bases and J 5 bases; nucleotides not matched to a gene: 11. The CDR3 region has the DNA TGTGCCAGCAGCTCTCAGCATCGACTAGCGGGAGGCAACAATGAGCAGTTCTTC. It codes for CASSSQHRLAGGNNEQFF. The full variable domain, its missing parts supplied by reference TRBV11-2 and TRBJ2-1, is EAGVAQSPRYKIIEKRQSVAFWCNPISGHATLYWYQQILGQGPKLLIQFQNNGVVDDSQLPKDRFSAERLKGVDSTLKIQPAKLEDSAVYLCASSSQHRLAGGNNEQFFGPGTRLTVL.

This rearrangement joins TRBV29-1 to TRBJ1-2; perhaps TRBD1 as D (6 bases). This CDR3 is 13 amino acids long. V was clipped by 5 bases and J by 9 bases, with 19 bases between them. Germline CDR1 SQVTM, CDR2 ANQGSEA. In nucleotides, the CDR3 is TGCAGCGTTAAGCAGGGAGGGCAGGGGAGCTACACCTTC. Its translation is CSVKQGGQGSYTF.

V is TRBV18 and J is TRBJ2-1; 7 nucleotides agree with TRBD1. Germline lookup yields CDR1 KGHSH and CDR2 LQKENI. The CDR3 loop spans 12 amino acids. V was clipped by 5 bases and J by 9 bases; unmatched bases: 4. The CDR3 loop is CASSSGGFEQFF. The CDR3 DNA is TGTGCCAGCTCATCAGGGGGATTTGAGCAGTTCTTC. The full variable domain, rest sourced from reference TRBV18 and TRBJ2-1, is NAGVMQNPRHLVRRRGQEARLRCSPMKGHSHVYWYRQLPEEGLKFMVYLQKENIIDESGMPKERFSAEFPKEGPSILRIQQVVRGDSAAYFCASSSGGFEQFFGPGTRLTVL.

The chain links TRBV11-2 to TRBJ2-5, with TRBD2 matching 12 bases. Germline V lookup: CDR1 SGHAT, CDR2 FQNNGV. This CDR3 is 16 amino acids long. V shed 1 base, J shed 0 bases, and the junction held 0 bases outside the gene matches. The CDR3 DNA sequence: TGTGCCAGCAGCTTAGGGACTAGCGGGAACCAAGAGACCCAGTACTTC. This sequence encodes CASSLGTSGNQETQYF.

The genes are TRBV2 and TRBJ2-1, with 9 bases identical to TRBD2. The trim removed 1 base at V and 0 bases at J, leaving 10 bases unmatched. The CDR3 contains 19 residues. Germline assignment: CDR1 SNHLY and CDR2 FYNNEI. The CDR3 spells CASSEGDSGSASSYNEQFF. For the CDR3, the DNA is TGTGCCAGCAGTGAAGGGGATAGCGGGAGCGCCAGCTCCTACAATGAGCAGTTCTTC. Based on the CDR3 plus reference TRBV2 and TRBJ2-1, the full variable domain is EPEVTQTPSHQVTQMGQEVILRCVPISNHLYFYWYRQILGQKVEFLVSFYNNEISEKSEIFDDQFSVERPDGSNFTLKIRSTKLEDSAMYFCASSEGDSGSASSYNEQFFGPGTRLTVL.

The V and J genes are TRBV5-1 and TRBJ2-5; no definite D call. The CDR3 is made up of 12 amino acids. V gave up 2 bases and J gave up 4 bases, with 6 bases separating them. The germline gives CDR1 SGHRS, CDR2 YFSETQ. The chain's CDR3 is CASSLTSETQYF. CDR3 DNA: TGCGCCAGCAGCTTAACTTCAGAGACCCAGTACTTC.

The chain combines TRBV6-2 or TRBV6-3 with TRBJ2-7; tentatively, D is TRBD2 (5 bases). Germline values: CDR1 MNHEY, CDR2 SVGEGT. V was shortened by 5 bases and J by 7 bases, with 15 bases between the two germline ends. CDR3 length: 13 residues. The CDR3, as DNA: TGTGCCAGCAGTCGCTCACTCCGGGGAGAGCAGTACTTC. This gives the protein CASSRSLRGEQYF.

This chain links TRBV7-9 with TRBJ2-2; D ambiguous. This CDR3 is 14 amino acids long. Germline CDR1 and CDR2: SEHNR and FQNEAQ (reference sequence). V lost 0 bases and J lost 9, with 11 bases in between. The DNA of the CDR3 is TGTGCCAGCAGCTTAGCGGTAGCACCCAGGGAGCTGTTTTTT. Amino acids: CASSLAVAPRELFF.

The V gene is TRBV28, the J gene TRBJ2-3; TRBD1 aligns across 7 bases. The junction had 6 bases not matched to a gene; V was cut back by 4 bases and J by 5 bases. This CDR3 comprises 14 residues. Germline V gene sequence: CDR1 MDHEN, CDR2 SYDVKM. The CDR3 region has the DNA TGTGCCAGCAGTTCCGGGACAGCGGTAGATACGCAGTATTTT. Protein sequence: CASSSGTAVDTQYF.

The J gene is TRBJ2-1, the V gene TRBV12-1; the table gives TRBD2 as D, unverified against the DNA. TRBV12-1 is classified as a pseudogene. The CDR3 is made up of 16 amino acids. The CDR3: CASSFPRLAGVYEQFF. CDR3 nucleotides: TGTGCCAGCAGCTTCCCTCGGCTAGCGGGAGTGTATGAGCAGTTCTTC.

This rearrangement joins TRBV18 to TRBJ1-1; D not certain. V lost 2 bases and J lost 4, with 11 bases in between. CDR1 is KGHSH and CDR2 is LQKENI in the germline V gene. CDR3 length: 14 amino acids. The CDR3 nucleotides are TGTGCCAGCTCACCAAGCGGGTTGGGCACTGAAGCTTTCTTT. Protein: CASSPSGLGTEAFF.